The 11 T cell receptor beta chains below all came from one sample that was sequenced in a study of blood T cell repertoires in COVID-19. The method was immunoSEQ multiplex PCR; TCRdb's version includes in-frame clones alone and lacks a portion of them. The sample carries 200,000 to 250,000 clones, approximately 77% recorded once. Sequenced input: peripheral blood. The source is a woman older than 75 with acute or convalescent COVID-19.

The chain has TRBV18 and TRBJ2-5; D is undetermined. The CDR3 is made up of 15 amino acids. Germline lookup yields CDR1 KGHSH and CDR2 LQKENI. V lost 3 bases to trimming and J lost 3 bases, with 14 bases between them. The CDR3 region is CASSPIGTVKETQYF. CDR3 in DNA: TGTGCCAGCTCACCTATCGGAACAGTTAAAGAGACCCAGTACTTC.

The chain links TRBV6-5 to TRBJ1-3; D ambiguous. CDR3 length: 14 residues. Trimming left V 5 bases short and J 2 bases short, with 10 bases between. In germline, CDR1 is MNHEY, CDR2 SVGAGI. The CDR3: CASSRRGTGNTIYF. The CDR3 nucleotides are TGTGCCAGCAGTCGCCGGGGTACTGGAAACACCATATATTTT.

The rearrangement links TRBV6-1 to TRBJ1-3; D gene ambiguous. Trimming cost V 2 bases and J 0 bases, with 14 bases left between them. The germline V gene encodes CDR1 MNHNS and CDR2 SASEGT. The CDR3 runs 17 residues. CDR3 region: CASSEIIGFSSGNTIYF. The CDR3 nucleotides read TGTGCCAGCAGTGAAATCATTGGTTTCAGCTCTGGAAACACCATATATTTT.

The chain has TRBV6-5 and TRBJ1-5; 9 nucleotides line up with TRBD1. Germline V gene sequence: CDR1 MNHEY, CDR2 SVGAGI. The CDR3 covers 15 residues. V lost 5 bases to trimming and J lost 4 bases; unmatched junction nucleotides: 6. CDR3 nucleotides: TGTGCCAGCAGTCGCACAGGGGGCGTTAATCAGCCCCAGCATTTT. This sequence encodes CASSRTGGVNQPQHF.

The chain joins TRBV27 to TRBJ1-5; 9 positions match TRBD1. Losses at the gene ends were 5 bases for V and 5 bases for J; bases not matched to a gene: 7. The length of the CDR3 is 15 residues. Per the germline V gene, CDR1 is MNHEY and CDR2 is SMNVEV (reference sequence). For the CDR3, the DNA is TGTGCCAGCAGTGAAACAACAGGGGGCTATCAGCCCCAGCATTTT. This codes for CASSETTGGYQPQHF.

The chain links TRBV27 to TRBJ2-3; 10 bases are shared with TRBD2. This CDR3 has 18 residues. After removal of 3 bases from V and 1 base from J, the junction contained 10 bases not matched to a gene. Looked up from germline, CDR1 is MNHEY and CDR2 is SMNVEV (reference sequence). The CDR3 coding sequence is TGTGCCAGCAGTTTTAGCCCACTCGGACTAGCGGGCACAGATACGCAGTATTTT. It is translated as CASSFSPLGLAGTDTQYF.

The J gene is TRBJ1-6, the V gene TRBV7-7; D gene uncertain. CDR1 is SSHAT and CDR2 is FNYEAQ in the germline V gene (reference sequence). Trimming removed 5 bases from V and 7 bases from J, with 9 bases in between. The CDR3 spans 13 residues. CDR3 DNA sequence: TGTGCCAGCAGCGCACAAATGAATTCACCCCTCCACTTT. This encodes CASSAQMNSPLHF.

This clone occurred once. V and J are TRBV23-1 and TRBJ1-6; D not certain. TRBV23-1 is given ORF status, its function remaining uncertain. The germline V and J ends were trimmed by 0 bases and 3 bases, with 9 bases remaining between them. This CDR3 is built from 16 residues. The CDR3 region is CASSQSIGSYNSPLHF. In DNA, the CDR3 is TGCGCCAGCAGTCAATCGATTGGCAGCTATAATTCACCCCTCCACTTT.

The rearrangement links TRBV7-9 to TRBJ1-6, with 9 bases lining up with TRBD1. This CDR3 spans 15 amino acids. CDR1 and CDR2 from the germline V gene are SEHNR and FQNEAQ (reference sequence). The junction had 6 bases not matched to a gene; V was cut back by 5 bases and J by 7 bases. The CDR3 loop is CASSPRGQGNSPLHF. The CDR3 DNA reads as TGTGCCAGCAGCCCTAGGGGACAGGGAAATTCACCCCTCCACTTT.

In nucleotides, the CDR3 is TGTGCCAGCAGCTCACAGGGAAGCAATCAGCCCCAGCATTTT. This translates into CASSSQGSNQPQHF. The V and J genes are TRBV5-4 and TRBJ1-5; weak D call: TRBD1 (6 bases). The CDR3 spans 14 residues. Germline lookup yields CDR1 SGHNT and CDR2 YYREEE (reference sequence). Trimming pared 3 bases from V and 1 base from J, leaving 8 bases between.

J is TRBJ1-5 and V is TRBV2, with a tentative D call TRBD1 (5 bases). Trimming shortened V by 7 bases and J by 2 bases, and 15 bases separated the two germline ends. The CDR3 spans 15 residues. The germline gives CDR1 SNHLY, CDR2 FYNNEI. The CDR3 reads CASTKWGDGNQPQHF. The CDR3 coding sequence is TGTGCCAGCACCAAATGGGGGGACGGCAATCAGCCCCAGCATTTT. Supplemented by reference TRBV2 and TRBJ1-5, the full variable domain reads EPEVTQTPSHQVTQMGQEVILRCVPISNHLYFYWYRQILGQKVEFLVSFYNNEISEKSEIFDDQFSVERPDGSNFTLKIRSTKLEDSAMYFCASTKWGDGNQPQHFGDGTRLSIL.